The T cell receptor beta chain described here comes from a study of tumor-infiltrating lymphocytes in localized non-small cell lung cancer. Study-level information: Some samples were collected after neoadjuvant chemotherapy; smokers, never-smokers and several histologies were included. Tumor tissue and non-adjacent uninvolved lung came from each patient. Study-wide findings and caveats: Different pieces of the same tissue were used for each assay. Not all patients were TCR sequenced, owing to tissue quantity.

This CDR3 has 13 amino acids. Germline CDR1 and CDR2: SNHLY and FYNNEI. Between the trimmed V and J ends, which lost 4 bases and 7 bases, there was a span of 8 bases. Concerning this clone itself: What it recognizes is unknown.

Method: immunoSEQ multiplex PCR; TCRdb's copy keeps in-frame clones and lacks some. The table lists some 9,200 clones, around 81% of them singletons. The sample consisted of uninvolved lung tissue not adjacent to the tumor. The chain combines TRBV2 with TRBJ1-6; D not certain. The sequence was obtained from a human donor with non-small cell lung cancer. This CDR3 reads CASSVTENSPLHF. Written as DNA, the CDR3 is TGTGCCAGCAGTGTAACAGAAAATTCACCCCTCCACTTT.